What follows are 19 T cell receptor beta chains derived from one specimen sequenced in a study of T cell responses to AZD1222 COVID-19 vaccine (dated by TCRdb to the early 2020s). Interpreted using the paper, the time point label stands for: baseline before first vaccination. Receptors were amplified or captured by the immunoSEQ multiplex PCR assay. The table comes from immuneACCESS by way of TCRdb, which keeps in-frame sequences with V and J called. Part of the clones is missing from these tables; in studies checked, under half for an unresolved V gene and the rest for unknown reasons. This sample gives roughly 150,000 clones in total; about nine tenths of them show up just once. Together, the top ten hold 1.6% of the sample. The sequenced sample was peripheral blood, obtained on day 0 of AZD1222 vaccination. The receptors originated from an adult in good health.

V gene TRBV9 combines with J gene TRBJ2-1; no definite D call. The germline CDR1 and CDR2 sequences are SGDLS and YYNGEE. The CDR3 consists of 15 residues. V was pared by 0 bases and J by 1 base, with 8 bases between. The CDR3 region is CASSVASVSYNEQFF. As DNA, the CDR3 is TGTGCCAGCAGCGTAGCCTCGGTTTCCTACAATGAGCAGTTCTTC.

V usage is TRBV19 and J usage is TRBJ2-4; TRBD1 might be the D (6 bases). Deletions cut 7 bases from V and 0 bases from J, with 16 bases between. The CDR3 has 16 residues. From germline, CDR1 is LNHDA and CDR2 SQIVND (reference sequence). As DNA, the CDR3 is TGTGCCAGTATGGCGACACCAGGGGTAGCCAAAAACATTCAGTACTTC. Translating it yields CASMATPGVAKNIQYF.

This clone turned up a few times. Distinct nucleotide sequences in the sample also encode this CDR3. The J gene is TRBJ2-7, the V gene TRBV6-5, with D possibly being TRBD1 or TRBD2 (5 bases each). The V end lost 5 bases, the J end lost 3 bases, and 14 bases lay between the germline ends. Germline V gene sequence: CDR1 MNHEY, CDR2 SVGAGI. The CDR3 has 14 amino acids. The CDR3 DNA reads TGTGCCAGCAGTCCGGGGACGGGAATCTACGAGCAGTACTTC. It yields the protein CASSPGTGIYEQYF.

The V gene is TRBV6-5, the J gene TRBJ2-6; D is possibly TRBD1 (5 bases). V was shortened by 9 bases and J by 1 base, with 13 bases between the two germline ends. Germline values: CDR1 MNHEY, CDR2 SVGAGI. This CDR3 contains 15 residues. This CDR3 reads CASQGLGSGANVLTF. In nucleotides, the CDR3 is TGTGCCAGTCAGGGTTTAGGGTCTGGGGCCAACGTCCTGACTTTC.

This chain uses TRBV5-6 with TRBJ2-7; D perhaps matches TRBD2 (5 bases). V lost 1 base and J 2 bases, leaving 10 bases between the germline ends. The CDR3 length is 14 residues. Germline-derived CDR1 and CDR2 are SGHDT and YYEEEE. As DNA, the CDR3 is TGTGCCAGCAGCTTGACACAGACTACCTACGAGCAGTACTTC. As protein: CASSLTQTTYEQYF.

The CDR3 here is CASSPAHTNYGYTF. For the CDR3, the DNA is TGTGCCAGCAGCCCAGCCCATACTAACTATGGCTACACCTTC. The chain is built from TRBV7-2 and TRBJ1-2; D is unclear. Trimming stripped 5 bases from V and 0 bases from J, with 10 bases between. Germline CDR1 is SGHTA and CDR2 is FQGNSA. The CDR3 runs 14 residues.

V usage is TRBV7-3 and J usage is TRBJ2-2; 11 positions agree with TRBD2. This CDR3 has 17 residues. CDR1 and CDR2 (germline): SGHTA, FQGTGA. V was pared by 5 bases and J by 1 base, with 6 bases of the junction left unmatched. As DNA, the CDR3 is TGTGCCAGCAGCCAGGGGGGACTAGCGGTGAACACCGGGGAGCTGTTTTTT. Translation: CASSQGGLAVNTGELFF.

V gene TRBV11-3 combines with J gene TRBJ2-1, with 8 nucleotides matching TRBD1. The V gene end was trimmed by 4 bases and the J gene end by 2 bases; junction bases not matched to a gene: 7. Germline assignment: CDR1 SGHNT and CDR2 YENEEA. The CDR3 has 16 residues. In nucleotides, the CDR3 is TGTGCCAGCAGCTCCGACAGGGGTCCCGCCTACAATGAGCAGTTCTTC. Protein sequence: CASSSDRGPAYNEQFF.

This chain joins TRBV2 and TRBJ2-5; D remains ambiguous. Germline assignment: CDR1 SNHLY and CDR2 FYNNEI. The CDR3 extends over 13 amino acids. The germline V and J ends were trimmed by 7 bases and 5 bases, with 14 bases remaining between them. The CDR3 DNA follows: TGTGCCAGCACTCTTGGGCCTGGGGAGACCCAGTACTTC. It translates to CASTLGPGETQYF.

The rearrangement uses TRBV5-1 and TRBJ2-1; TRBD1 or TRBD2 may be the D gene (6 bases each). The V and J ends lost 4 bases and 7 bases respectively, with 15 bases between them. This CDR3 has 14 residues. Looked up from germline, CDR1 is SGHRS and CDR2 is YFSETQ. The chain's CDR3 is CASSASKGGNEQFF. CDR3 DNA sequence: TGCGCCAGCAGCGCGAGCAAAGGGGGGAATGAGCAGTTCTTC.

The V and J genes are TRBV19 and TRBJ1-5; D gene unclear. The V and J ends lost 4 bases and 4 bases respectively, with 11 bases between them. CDR1 and CDR2 from the germline V gene are LNHDA and SQIVND (reference sequence). The CDR3 is 14 amino acids. The CDR3 region has the DNA TGTGCCAGTAGTACTCAAGGCATAAATCAGCCCCAGCATTTT. This encodes CASSTQGINQPQHF.

The sample holds a few counts of this clone. V usage is TRBV2 and J usage is TRBJ2-7; D tentatively fits TRBD1 or TRBD2 (5 bases each). Deletions cut 10 bases from V and 0 bases from J, with 16 bases between. Per the germline V gene, CDR1 is SNHLY and CDR2 is FYNNEI. This CDR3 is 14 amino acids long. CDR3: CATEGTSDSYEQYF. DNA of the CDR3: TGTGCCACCGAAGGGACCTCCGACTCCTACGAGCAGTACTTC. Combining the CDR3 with reference TRBV2 and TRBJ2-7 gives the whole variable domain EPEVTQTPSHQVTQMGQEVILRCVPISNHLYFYWYRQILGQKVEFLVSFYNNEISEKSEIFDDQFSVERPDGSNFTLKIRSTKLEDSAMYFCATEGTSDSYEQYFGPGTRLTVT.

The chain joins TRBV7-3 to TRBJ2-3; D not certain. The V and J ends lost 3 bases and 1 base respectively, with 5 bases between them. The germline V gene encodes CDR1 SGHTA and CDR2 FQGTGA. The CDR3 runs to 13 residues. The CDR3 is CASSFDGTDTQYF. The CDR3, as DNA: TGTGCCAGCAGCTTTGACGGCACAGATACGCAGTATTTT.

The chain combines TRBV24-1 with TRBJ2-1; the match to TRBD1 covers 7 bases. CDR1 and CDR2 (germline): KGHDR, SFDVKD. The CDR3 is 17 residues long. The ends lost 3 bases at V and 5 bases at J; junction bases unmatched: 12. As DNA, the CDR3 is TGTGCCACCAGTGATACCTCGGGTCCAGGGGGTAACAATGAGCAGTTCTTC. This encodes CATSDTSGPGGNNEQFF.

This clone appeared once. The chain has TRBV6-4 and TRBJ1-1; possible D gene TRBD1, 6 bases. V was pared by 3 bases and J by 3 bases, with 8 bases between. In germline, CDR1 is MRHNA, CDR2 SNTAGT. The CDR3 is 13 amino acids. The CDR3 DNA reads as TGTGCCAGCAGTGAGGGGGCGCACACTGAAGCTTTCTTT. Its protein is CASSEGAHTEAFF.

This sequence joins TRBV7-2 and TRBJ1-6; weak D call: TRBD1 (5 bases). The CDR3 spans 14 residues. Trimming removed 5 bases from V and 5 bases from J, with 10 bases in between. Germline CDR1 and CDR2: SGHTA and FQGNSA. CDR3 nucleotides: TGTGCCAGCAGCCCTGACAGTAATAATTCACCCCTCCACTTT. It codes for CASSPDSNNSPLHF.

This rearrangement joins TRBV5-8 to TRBJ2-5; D is unresolved. CDR3 size: 15 residues. V lost 4 bases and J lost 1, with 14 bases in between. CDR1 and CDR2 from the germline V gene are SGHTS and YDEGEE. The CDR3 DNA sequence: TGTGCCAGCAGCCCGCGAACATGGGTCCAAGAGACCCAGTACTTC. This gives the protein CASSPRTWVQETQYF.

The V gene is TRBV30, the J gene TRBJ2-5, with no clear D. Trimming pared 1 base from V and 5 bases from J, leaving 11 bases between. This CDR3 is 13 amino acids long. The germline gives CDR1 GTSNPN, CDR2 SVGIG (reference sequence). The CDR3 sequence: CAWSGTLRETQYF. The CDR3 DNA reads TGTGCCTGGAGTGGGACCCTCCGGGAGACCCAGTACTTC.

J is TRBJ2-3 and V is TRBV6-1; D unclear. With 0 bases removed from V and 5 bases from J, the gap between germline ends came to 3 bases. This CDR3 has 12 amino acids. Per germline, CDR1 MNHNS and CDR2 SASEGT. The CDR3 DNA follows: TGTGCCAGCAGTGAAGCGGGAGATACGCAGTATTTT. It is translated as CASSEAGDTQYF.